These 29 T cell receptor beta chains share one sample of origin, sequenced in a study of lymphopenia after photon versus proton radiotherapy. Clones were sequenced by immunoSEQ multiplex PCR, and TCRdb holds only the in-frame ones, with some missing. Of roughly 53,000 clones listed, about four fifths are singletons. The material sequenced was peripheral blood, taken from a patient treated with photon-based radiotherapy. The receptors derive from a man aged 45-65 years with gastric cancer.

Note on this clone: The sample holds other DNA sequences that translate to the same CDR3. DNA of the CDR3: TGTGCCAGCAGCACACCGGGACAGGAAAACACTGAAGCTTTCTTT. Translating it yields CASSTPGQENTEAFF. This chain joins TRBV5-4 and TRBJ1-1; 8 nucleotides agree with TRBD1. J was trimmed by 2 bases and V by 4 bases; bases with no gene match: 7. Germline lookup yields CDR1 SGHNT and CDR2 YYREEE (reference sequence). The CDR3 extends over 15 amino acids.

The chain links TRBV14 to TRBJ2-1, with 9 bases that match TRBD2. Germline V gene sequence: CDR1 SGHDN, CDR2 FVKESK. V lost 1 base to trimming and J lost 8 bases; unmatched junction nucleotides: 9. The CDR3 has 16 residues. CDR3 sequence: CASSQGISGSIYEQFF. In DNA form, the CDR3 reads TGTGCCAGCAGCCAAGGGATTAGCGGGAGTATCTATGAGCAGTTCTTC. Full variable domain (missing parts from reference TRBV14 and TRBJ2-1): EAGVTQFPSHSVIEKGQTVTLRCDPISGHDNLYWYRRVMGKEIKFLLHFVKESKQDESGMPNNRFLAERTGGTYSTLKVQPAELEDSGVYFCASSQGISGSIYEQFFGPGTRLTVL.

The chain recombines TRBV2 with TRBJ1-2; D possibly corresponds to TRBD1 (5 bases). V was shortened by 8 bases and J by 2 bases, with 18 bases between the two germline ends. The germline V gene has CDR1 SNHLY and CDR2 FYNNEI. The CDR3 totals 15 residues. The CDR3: CASSSSGFSNYGYTF. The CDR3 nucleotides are TGTGCCAGCTCCTCCTCAGGGTTTTCAAACTATGGCTACACCTTC.

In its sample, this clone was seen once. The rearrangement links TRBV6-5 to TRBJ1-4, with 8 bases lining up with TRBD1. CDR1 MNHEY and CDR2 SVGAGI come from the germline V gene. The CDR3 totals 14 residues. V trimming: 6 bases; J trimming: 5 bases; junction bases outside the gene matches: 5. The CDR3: CASRGTGRNEKLFF. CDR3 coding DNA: TGTGCCAGCAGAGGGACAGGACGAAATGAAAAACTGTTTTTT.

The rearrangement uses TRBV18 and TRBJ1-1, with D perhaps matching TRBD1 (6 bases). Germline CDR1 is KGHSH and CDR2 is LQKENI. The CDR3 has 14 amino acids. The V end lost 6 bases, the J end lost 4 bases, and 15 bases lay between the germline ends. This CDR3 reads CASSTGQGSTEAFF. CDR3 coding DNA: TGTGCCAGCTCCACCGGGCAGGGGAGCACTGAAGCTTTCTTT. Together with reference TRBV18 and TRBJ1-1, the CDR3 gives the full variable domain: NAGVMQNPRHLVRRRGQEARLRCSPMKGHSHVYWYRQLPEEGLKFMVYLQKENIIDESGMPKERFSAEFPKEGPSILRIQQVVRGDSAAYFCASSTGQGSTEAFFGQGTRLTVV.

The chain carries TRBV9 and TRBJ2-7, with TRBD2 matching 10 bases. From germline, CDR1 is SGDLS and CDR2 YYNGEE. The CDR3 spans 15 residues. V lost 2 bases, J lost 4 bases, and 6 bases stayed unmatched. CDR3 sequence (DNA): TGTGCCAGCAGCGTCTCTAGCGGGAGAGGGTACGAGCAGTACTTC. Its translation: CASSVSSGRGYEQYF. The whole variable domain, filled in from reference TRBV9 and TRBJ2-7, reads DSGVTQTPKHLITATGQRVTLRCSPRSGDLSVYWYQQSLDQGLQFLIQYYNGEERAKGNILERFSAQQFPDLHSELNLSSLELGDSALYFCASSVSSGRGYEQYFGPGTRLTVT.

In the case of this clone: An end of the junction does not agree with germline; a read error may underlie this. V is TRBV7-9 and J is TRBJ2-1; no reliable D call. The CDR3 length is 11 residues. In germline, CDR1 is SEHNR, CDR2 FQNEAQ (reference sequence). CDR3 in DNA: TGTGCCAGCAGCCCCTACGATGAGCAGTTCTTC. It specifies CASSPYDEQFF.

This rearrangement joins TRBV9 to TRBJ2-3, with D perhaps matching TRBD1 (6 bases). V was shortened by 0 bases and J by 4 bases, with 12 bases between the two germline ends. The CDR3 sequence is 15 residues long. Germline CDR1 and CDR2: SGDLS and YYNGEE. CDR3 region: CASSVGRGMADTQYF. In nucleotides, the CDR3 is TGTGCCAGCAGCGTAGGAAGGGGGATGGCAGATACGCAGTATTTT.

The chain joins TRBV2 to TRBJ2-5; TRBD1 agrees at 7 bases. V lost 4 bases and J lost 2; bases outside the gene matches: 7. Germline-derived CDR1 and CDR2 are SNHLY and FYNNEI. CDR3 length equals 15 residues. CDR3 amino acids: CASSVPGTAQETQYF. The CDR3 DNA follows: TGTGCCAGCAGTGTCCCCGGGACAGCGCAAGAGACCCAGTACTTC.

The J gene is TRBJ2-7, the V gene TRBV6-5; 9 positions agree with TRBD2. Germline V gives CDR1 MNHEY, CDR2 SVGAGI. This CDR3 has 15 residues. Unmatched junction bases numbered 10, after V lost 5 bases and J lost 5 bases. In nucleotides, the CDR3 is TGTGCCAGCAGTCCTACTAGCGGGCCCCAGGACGAGCAGTACTTC. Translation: CASSPTSGPQDEQYF.

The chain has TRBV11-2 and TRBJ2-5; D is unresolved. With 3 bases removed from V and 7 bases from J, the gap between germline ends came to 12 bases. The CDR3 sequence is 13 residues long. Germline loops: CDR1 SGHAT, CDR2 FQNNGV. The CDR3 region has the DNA TGTGCCAGCAGCTTGGAGAGGACCTTGACCCAGTACTTC. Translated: CASSLERTLTQYF.

The CDR3 here is CAWAPRGSGNTIYF. The CDR3, as DNA: TGTGCCTGGGCCCCTCGGGGGTCTGGAAACACCATATATTTT. The chain uses TRBV30 and TRBJ1-3; possibly TRBD1 for D (5 bases). V shed 5 bases and J shed 1 base, with 12 bases lying between them. The CDR3 totals 14 residues. CDR1 is GTSNPN and CDR2 is SVGIG in the germline V gene (reference sequence).

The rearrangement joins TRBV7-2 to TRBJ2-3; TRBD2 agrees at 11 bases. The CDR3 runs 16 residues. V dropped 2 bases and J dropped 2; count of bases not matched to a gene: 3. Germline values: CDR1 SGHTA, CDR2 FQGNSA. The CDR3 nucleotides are TGTGCCAGCAGCTTACTACTAGCGGGGGCCACAGATACGCAGTATTTT. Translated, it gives CASSLLLAGATDTQYF.

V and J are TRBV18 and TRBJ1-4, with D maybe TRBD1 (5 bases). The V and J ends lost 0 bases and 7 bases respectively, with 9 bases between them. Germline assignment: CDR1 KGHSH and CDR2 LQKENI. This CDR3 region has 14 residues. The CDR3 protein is CASSPPGRPEKLFF. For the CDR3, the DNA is TGTGCCAGCTCACCACCGGGGCGCCCTGAAAAACTGTTTTTT.

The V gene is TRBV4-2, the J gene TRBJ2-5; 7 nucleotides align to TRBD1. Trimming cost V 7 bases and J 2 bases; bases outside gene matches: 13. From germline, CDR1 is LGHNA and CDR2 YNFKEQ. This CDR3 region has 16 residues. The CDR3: CASTSGRAGGQETQYF. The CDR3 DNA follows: TGTGCCAGCACCTCGGGACGGGCAGGGGGTCAAGAGACCCAGTACTTC.

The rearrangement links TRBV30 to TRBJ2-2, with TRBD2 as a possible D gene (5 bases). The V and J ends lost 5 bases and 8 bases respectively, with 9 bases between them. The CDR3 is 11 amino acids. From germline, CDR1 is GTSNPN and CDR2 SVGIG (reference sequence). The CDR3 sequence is CAWGETGELFF. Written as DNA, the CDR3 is TGTGCCTGGGGGGAGACAGGGGAGCTGTTTTTT. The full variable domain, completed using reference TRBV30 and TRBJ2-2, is SQTIHQWPATLVQPVGSPLSLECTVEGTSNPNLYWYRQAAGRGLQLLFYSVGIGQISSEVPQNLSASRPQDRQFILSSKKLLLSDSGFYLCAWGETGELFFGEGSRLTVL.

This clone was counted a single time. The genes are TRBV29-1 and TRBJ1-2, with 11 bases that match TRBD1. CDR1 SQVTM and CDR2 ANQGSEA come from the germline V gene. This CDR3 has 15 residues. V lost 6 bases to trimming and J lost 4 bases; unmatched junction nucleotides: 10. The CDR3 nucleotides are TGCAGCGTCCGTCCAGACGGGACAGGGGGCTATGGCTACACCTTC. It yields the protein CSVRPDGTGGYGYTF.

The CDR3 DNA reads as TGTGCCACCAGCCTCCCGGGCAGAACCTACGAGCAGTACTTC. This gives the protein CATSLPGRTYEQYF. V gene TRBV15 combines with J gene TRBJ2-5; no clear D gene. TRBJ2-7 matches the DNA end more closely, so the J call is doubtful. Germline V gives CDR1 LNHNV, CDR2 YYDKDF (reference sequence). The CDR3 contains 14 residues.

Here the CDR3 reads CASSLVDRDRPNEQFF. The CDR3 region has the DNA TGTGCCAGCAGCTTAGTGGACCGGGACAGGCCGAATGAGCAGTTCTTC. The genes are TRBV7-9 and TRBJ2-1; 8 bases are a match to TRBD1. The CDR3 covers 16 residues. The junction had 9 bases not matched to a gene; V was cut back by 1 base and J by 7 bases. Germline CDR1 SEHNR, CDR2 FQNEAQ (reference sequence).

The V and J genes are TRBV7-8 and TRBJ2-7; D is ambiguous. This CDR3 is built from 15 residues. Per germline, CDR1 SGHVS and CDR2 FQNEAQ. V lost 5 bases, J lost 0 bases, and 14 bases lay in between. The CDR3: CASSQPGKSSYEQYF. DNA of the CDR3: TGTGCCAGCAGCCAGCCGGGCAAGAGCTCCTACGAGCAGTACTTC.

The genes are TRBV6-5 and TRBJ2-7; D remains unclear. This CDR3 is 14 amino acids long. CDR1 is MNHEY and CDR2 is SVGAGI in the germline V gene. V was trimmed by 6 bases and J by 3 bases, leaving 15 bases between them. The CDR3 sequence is CASRAEVLNYEQYF. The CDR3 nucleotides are TGTGCCAGCAGGGCAGAAGTCCTTAACTACGAGCAGTACTTC.

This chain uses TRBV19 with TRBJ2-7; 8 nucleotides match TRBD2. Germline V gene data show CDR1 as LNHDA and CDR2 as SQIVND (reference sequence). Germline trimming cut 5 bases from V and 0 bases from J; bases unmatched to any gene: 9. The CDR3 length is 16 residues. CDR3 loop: CASSVVLAGSSYEQYF. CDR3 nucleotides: TGTGCCAGTAGTGTCGTCCTAGCGGGTAGCTCCTACGAGCAGTACTTC.

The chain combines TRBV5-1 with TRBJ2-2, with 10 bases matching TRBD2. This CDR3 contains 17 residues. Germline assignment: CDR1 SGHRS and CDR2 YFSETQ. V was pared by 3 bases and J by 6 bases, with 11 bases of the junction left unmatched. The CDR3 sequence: CASSYPGAGGIPGELFF. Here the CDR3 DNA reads TGCGCCAGCAGCTACCCTGGAGCGGGAGGGATACCCGGGGAGCTGTTTTTT.

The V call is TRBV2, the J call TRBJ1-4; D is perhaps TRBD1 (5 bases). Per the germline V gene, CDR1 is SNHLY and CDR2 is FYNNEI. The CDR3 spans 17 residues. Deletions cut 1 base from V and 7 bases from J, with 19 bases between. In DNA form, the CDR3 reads TGTGCCAGCAGTGAAGGTTGGGTAACAGGCCCGGGTGAAAAACTGTTTTTT. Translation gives CASSEGWVTGPGEKLFF.

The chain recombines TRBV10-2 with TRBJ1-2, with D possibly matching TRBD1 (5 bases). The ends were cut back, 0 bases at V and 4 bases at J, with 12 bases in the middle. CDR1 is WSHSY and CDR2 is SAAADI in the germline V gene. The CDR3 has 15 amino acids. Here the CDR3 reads CASSESNRDAYGYTF. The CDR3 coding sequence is TGCGCCAGCAGTGAGTCGAACCGGGACGCCTATGGCTACACCTTC.

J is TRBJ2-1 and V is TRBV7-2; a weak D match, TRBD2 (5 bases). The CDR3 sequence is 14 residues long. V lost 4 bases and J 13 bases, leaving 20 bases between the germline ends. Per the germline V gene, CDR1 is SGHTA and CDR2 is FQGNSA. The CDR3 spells CASSSDPSSSIQFF. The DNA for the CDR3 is TGTGCCAGCAGCTCAGACCCTTCTAGCTCCATTCAGTTCTTC.

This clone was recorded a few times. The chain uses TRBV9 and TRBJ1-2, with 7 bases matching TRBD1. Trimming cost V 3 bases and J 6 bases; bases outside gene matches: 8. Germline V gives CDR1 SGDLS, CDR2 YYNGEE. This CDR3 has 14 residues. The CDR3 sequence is CASSAITGANGYTF. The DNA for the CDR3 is TGTGCCAGCAGCGCAATTACAGGGGCCAATGGCTACACCTTC.

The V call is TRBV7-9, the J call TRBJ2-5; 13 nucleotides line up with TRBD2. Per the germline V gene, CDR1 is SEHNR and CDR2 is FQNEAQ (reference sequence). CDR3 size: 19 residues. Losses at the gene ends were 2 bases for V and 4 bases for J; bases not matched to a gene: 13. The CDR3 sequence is CASSLYRTSGSIFGETQYF. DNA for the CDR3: TGTGCCAGCAGCTTATACCGGACTAGCGGGAGTATTTTCGGAGAGACCCAGTACTTC.

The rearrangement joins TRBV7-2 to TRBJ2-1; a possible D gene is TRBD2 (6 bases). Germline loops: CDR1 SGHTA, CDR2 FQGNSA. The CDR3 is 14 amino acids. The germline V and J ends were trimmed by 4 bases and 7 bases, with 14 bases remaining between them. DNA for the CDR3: TGTGCCAGCAGCTCAGCGGGCACTCATAATGAGCAGTTCTTC. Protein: CASSSAGTHNEQFF.